What follows are 13 T cell receptor beta chains derived from one specimen sequenced in a study of patients and donors after allogeneic stem cell transplantation. TCRdb re-derived calls from the RT-PCR reads in MiXCR, one entry per CDR3 protein. The repertoire consists of about 960,000 distinct CDR3 sequences, with 18% occurring once and the leading ten covering roughly 6.4%. The specimen sequenced was blood, either unsorted or a sorted T cell fraction (not recorded which). The receptors come from a human donor who was either an allogeneic HSCT recipient or a stem cell or donor lymphocyte infusion donor (not recorded which). It is not recorded whose cells these are; they may come from a transplant donor.

This clonotype showed up just a few times. The chain carries TRBV5-1 and TRBJ2-2; D is unclear. V was trimmed by 0 bases and J by 0 bases, leaving 9 bases between them. Germline V gives CDR1 SGHRS, CDR2 YFSETQ. The CDR3 runs 16 residues. The CDR3 DNA reads as TGCGCCAGCAGCTTGGAGGCAGGTTCGAACACCGGGGAGCTGTTTTTT. Its translation: CASSLEAGSNTGELFF.

This clonotype was observed a handful of times. The chain couples TRBV29-1 to TRBJ2-3, with a weak D call TRBD2 (5 bases). The CDR3 is 12 residues long. The V gene lost 2 bases and the J gene lost 4 bases, with 7 bases spanning the gap. CDR1 and CDR2 from the germline V gene are SQVTM and ANQGSEA. The CDR3 DNA sequence: TGCAGCGTTGAACCTAGCCCAGATACGCAGTATTTT. It encodes CSVEPSPDTQYF.

This chain joins TRBV19 and TRBJ2-2; unclear D gene. V gave up 3 bases and J gave up 2 bases, with 10 bases separating them. In germline, CDR1 is LNHDA, CDR2 SQIVND (reference sequence). The CDR3 sequence is 15 residues long. CDR3 sequence: CASSIGTPNTGELFF. In DNA, the CDR3 is TGTGCCAGTAGTATTGGAACACCTAACACCGGGGAGCTGTTTTTT.

V is TRBV12-3 or TRBV12-4 and J is TRBJ2-3; TRBD2 agrees at 11 bases. The CDR3 consists of 15 residues. J gave up 4 bases and V 3 bases, and 3 bases lay outside the gene matches. The CDR3 loop reads CASSFSGRGPDTQYF. DNA of the CDR3: TGTGCCAGCAGTTTTAGCGGGAGGGGCCCAGATACGCAGTATTTT.

This clonotype was counted between two and nine times. V is TRBV10-3 and J is TRBJ1-3; 7 bases map to TRBD1. CDR3 length: 16 residues. Germline CDR1 reads ENHRY; CDR2 reads SYGVKD. Trimming at V came to 6 bases and at J to 1 base, leaving 9 bases not matched to a gene. For the CDR3, the DNA is TGTGCCATCAGGGGGACAGTTCAAGCGTCTGGAAACACCATATATTTT. Translating it yields CAIRGTVQASGNTIYF.

Only a few counts were recorded for this clonotype. The V gene is TRBV20-1, the J gene TRBJ2-7; TRBD1 agrees at 7 bases. CDR3 length equals 12 residues. V trimming: 7 bases; J trimming: 2 bases; junction bases outside the gene matches: 5. Germline assignment: CDR1 DFQATT and CDR2 SNEGSKA (reference sequence). The CDR3 nucleotides read TGCAGTGGGGCAGGGGGAGCCTACGAGCAGTACTTC. It codes for CSGAGGAYEQYF.

This clonotype was seen only a few times. The chain joins TRBV5-1 to TRBJ2-1; TRBD2 matches at 9 bases. V was clipped by 4 bases and J by 7 bases; unmatched bases: 6. The CDR3 sequence is 14 residues long. Germline loops: CDR1 SGHRS, CDR2 YFSETQ. This CDR3 reads CASSLRRGGNEQFF. CDR3 nucleotides: TGCGCCAGCAGCCTACGGCGGGGGGGTAATGAGCAGTTCTTC.

This clonotype was found a few times. This rearrangement joins TRBV20-1 to TRBJ1-5, with 7 bases matching TRBD1. Unmatched junction bases numbered 8, after V lost 2 bases and J lost 4 bases. CDR1 and CDR2 from the germline V gene are DFQATT and SNEGSKA (reference sequence). The length of the CDR3 is 15 residues. CDR3 bases: TGCAGTGCTAGATCCGGACAGGTTTTTAATCAGCCCCAGCATTTT. It encodes CSARSGQVFNQPQHF.

The chain carries TRBV12-3 or TRBV12-4 and TRBJ2-1, with 9 bases aligning to TRBD1. V gave up 7 bases and J gave up 6 bases; unmatched junction bases: 10. CDR3 length: 15 residues. In DNA form, the CDR3 reads TGTGCCAGCAAGTACCGGGACAGGGTGGTCAATGAGCAGTTCTTC. This encodes CASKYRDRVVNEQFF.

This chain connects TRBV6-1 to TRBJ2-7, with D maybe TRBD1 (5 bases). The V and J ends lost 6 bases and 0 bases respectively, with 12 bases between them. CDR1 MNHNS and CDR2 SASEGT come from the germline V gene. The CDR3 runs to 14 residues. The CDR3 protein is CASRLTALSYEQYF. The CDR3, as DNA: TGTGCCAGCAGATTGACAGCGCTCTCCTACGAGCAGTACTTC.

This clonotype was seen at least ten times. The chain is built from TRBV7-2 and TRBJ1-4; tentative D call: TRBD1 (5 bases). Trimming cost V 2 bases and J 8 bases, with 15 bases left between them. Germline lookup yields CDR1 SGHTA and CDR2 FQGNSA. This CDR3 has 15 residues. The CDR3 region is CASSLKVRESEKLFF. DNA of the CDR3: TGTGCCAGCAGCTTAAAGGTCAGGGAGAGCGAAAAACTGTTTTTT.

V is TRBV4-2 and J is TRBJ2-1; TRBD2 agrees at 9 bases. The junction had 3 bases not matched to a gene; V was cut back by 2 bases and J by 10 bases. Germline CDR1 is LGHNA and CDR2 is YNFKEQ. The CDR3 has 13 residues. The CDR3 loop is CASSQRLADEQFF. In nucleotides, the CDR3 is TGTGCCAGCAGCCAACGACTAGCGGACGAGCAGTTCTTC.

A few counts support this clonotype. The V call is TRBV9, the J call TRBJ1-3, with a weak D call TRBD1 (5 bases). Trimming took off 3 bases at V and 2 bases at J, with 12 bases between the two ends. The CDR3 totals 15 residues. CDR1 and CDR2 (germline): SGDLS, YYNGEE. CDR3 sequence: CASSADGAPGNTIYF. The CDR3 DNA sequence: TGTGCCAGCAGCGCAGATGGGGCCCCTGGAAACACCATATATTTT.